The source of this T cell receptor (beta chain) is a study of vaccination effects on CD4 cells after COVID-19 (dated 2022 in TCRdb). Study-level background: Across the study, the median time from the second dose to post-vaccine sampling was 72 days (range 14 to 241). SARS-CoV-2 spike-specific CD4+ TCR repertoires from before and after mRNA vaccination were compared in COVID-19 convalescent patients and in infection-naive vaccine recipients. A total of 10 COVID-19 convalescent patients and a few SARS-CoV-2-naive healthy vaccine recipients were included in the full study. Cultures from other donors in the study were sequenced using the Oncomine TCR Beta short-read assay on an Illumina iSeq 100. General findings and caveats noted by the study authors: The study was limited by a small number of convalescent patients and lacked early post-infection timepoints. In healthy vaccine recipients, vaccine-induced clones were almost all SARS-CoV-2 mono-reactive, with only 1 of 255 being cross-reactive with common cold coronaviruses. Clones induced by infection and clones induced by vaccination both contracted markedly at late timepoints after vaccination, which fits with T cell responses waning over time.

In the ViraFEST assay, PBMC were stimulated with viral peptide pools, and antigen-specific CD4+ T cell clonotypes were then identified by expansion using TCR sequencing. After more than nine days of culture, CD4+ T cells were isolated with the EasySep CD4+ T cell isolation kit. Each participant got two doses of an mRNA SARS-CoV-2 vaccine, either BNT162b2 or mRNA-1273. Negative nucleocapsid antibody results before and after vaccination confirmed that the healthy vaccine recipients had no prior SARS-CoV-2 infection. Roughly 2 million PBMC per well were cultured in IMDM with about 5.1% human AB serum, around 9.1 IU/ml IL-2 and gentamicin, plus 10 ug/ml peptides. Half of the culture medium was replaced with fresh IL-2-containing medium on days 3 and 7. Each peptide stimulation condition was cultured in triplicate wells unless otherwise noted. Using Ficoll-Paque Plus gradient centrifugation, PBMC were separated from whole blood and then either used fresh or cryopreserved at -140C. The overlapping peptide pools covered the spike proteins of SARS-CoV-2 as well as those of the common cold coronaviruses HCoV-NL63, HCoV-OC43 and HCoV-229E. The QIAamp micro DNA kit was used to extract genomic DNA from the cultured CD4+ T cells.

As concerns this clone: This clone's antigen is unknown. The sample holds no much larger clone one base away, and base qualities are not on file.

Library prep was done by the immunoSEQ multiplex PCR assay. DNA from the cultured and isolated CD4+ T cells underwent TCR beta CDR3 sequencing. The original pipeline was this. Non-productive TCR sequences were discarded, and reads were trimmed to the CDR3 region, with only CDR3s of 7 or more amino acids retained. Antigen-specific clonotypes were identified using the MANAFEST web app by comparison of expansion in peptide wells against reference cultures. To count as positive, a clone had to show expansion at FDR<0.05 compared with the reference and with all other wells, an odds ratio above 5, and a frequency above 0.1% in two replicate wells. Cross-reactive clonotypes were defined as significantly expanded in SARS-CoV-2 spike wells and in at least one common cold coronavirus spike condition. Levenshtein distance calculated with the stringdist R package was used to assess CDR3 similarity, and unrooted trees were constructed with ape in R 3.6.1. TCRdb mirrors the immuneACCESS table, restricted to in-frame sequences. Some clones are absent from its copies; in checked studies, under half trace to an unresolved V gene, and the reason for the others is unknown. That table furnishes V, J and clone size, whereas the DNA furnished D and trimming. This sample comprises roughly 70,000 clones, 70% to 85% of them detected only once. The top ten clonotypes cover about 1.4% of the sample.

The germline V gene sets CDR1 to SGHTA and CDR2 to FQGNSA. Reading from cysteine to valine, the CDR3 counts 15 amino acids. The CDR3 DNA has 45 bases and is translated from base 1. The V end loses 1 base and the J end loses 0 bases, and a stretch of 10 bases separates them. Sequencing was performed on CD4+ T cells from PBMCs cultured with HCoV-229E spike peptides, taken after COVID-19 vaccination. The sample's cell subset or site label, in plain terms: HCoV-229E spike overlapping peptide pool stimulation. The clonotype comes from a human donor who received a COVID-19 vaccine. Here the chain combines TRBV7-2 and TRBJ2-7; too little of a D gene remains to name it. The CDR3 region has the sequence CASSLVAASSYEQYV. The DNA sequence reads TGTGCCAGCAGCTTAGTGGCGGCCAGCTCCTACGAGCAGTACGTC.